This T cell receptor beta chain was obtained from a study of response to subunit inactivated influenza vaccine. Findings of the study overall: Authors suggested seasonal influenza vaccinations each recruit few new T cells.

The germline CDR1 and CDR2 sequences are SEHNR and FQNEAQ (reference sequence). The V gene end was trimmed by 5 bases and the J gene end by 3 bases; junction bases not matched to a gene: 3. The CDR3 contains 15 residues. This clonotype has ten or more counts. The antigen is undetermined. One entry per CDR3 protein results from TCRdb running MiXCR on the RT-PCR reads. The repertoire holds approximately 680,000 distinct CDR3 sequences, with around 14% as singletons. This sequence joins TRBV7-9 and TRBJ2-3; 12 bases line up with TRBD2. This clonotype was sampled from a man in his fifties who received an inactivated influenza vaccine. The sample was PBMCs from blood, taken 11 to 12 days after vaccination. The chain's CDR3 is CASSPSGRETDTQYF. The CDR3 DNA is TGTGCCAGCAGCCCTAGCGGGAGGGAGACAGATACGCAGTATTTT.